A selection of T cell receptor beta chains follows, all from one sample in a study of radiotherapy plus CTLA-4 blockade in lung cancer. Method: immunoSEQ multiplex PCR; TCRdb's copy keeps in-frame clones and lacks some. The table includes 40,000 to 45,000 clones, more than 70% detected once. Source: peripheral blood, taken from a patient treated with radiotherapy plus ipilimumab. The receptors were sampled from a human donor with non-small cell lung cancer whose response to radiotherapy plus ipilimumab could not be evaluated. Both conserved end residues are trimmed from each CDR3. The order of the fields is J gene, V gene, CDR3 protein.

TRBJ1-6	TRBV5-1	ASSLESSYNSPLH
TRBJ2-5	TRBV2	ASTRSIQETQY
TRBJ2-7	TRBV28	ASRPPRQSAYEQY
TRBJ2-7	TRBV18	ASSPSGSSYEQY
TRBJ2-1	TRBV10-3	AIQQTGGEGHNEQF
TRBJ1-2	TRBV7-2	ASSPDRIGGYT
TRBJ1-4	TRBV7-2	ASSSPRQGSQTNEKLF
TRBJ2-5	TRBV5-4	ASSLGLADREETQY
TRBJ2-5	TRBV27	ASSLTQLAGVGEQY
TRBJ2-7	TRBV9	ASSVGSAGAYEQY
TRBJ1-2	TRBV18	ASSPAPGSNYGYT
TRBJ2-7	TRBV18	ASSLDLGQGSSYEQY
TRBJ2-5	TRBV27	ASSLRGTETQY
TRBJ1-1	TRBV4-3	ASSQDVGGGTEAF
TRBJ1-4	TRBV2	ASSLVEKLF
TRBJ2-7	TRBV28	ASSFPRDSYEQY
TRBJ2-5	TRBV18	ASSPRTGKETQY
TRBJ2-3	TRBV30	AWSVGDTQY
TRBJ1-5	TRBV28	ASSSPGQGAQPQH
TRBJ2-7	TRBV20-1	SVPRSGEQY
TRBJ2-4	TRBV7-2	ASSPRSENIQY
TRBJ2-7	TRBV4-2	ASSRNTGDEQY
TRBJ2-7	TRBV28	ASSSLIRTDPTLYEQY
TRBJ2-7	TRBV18	ASSDPTGSKEQY
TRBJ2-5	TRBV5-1	ASSGAETQY
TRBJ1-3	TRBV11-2	ASSLVVASSGNTIY
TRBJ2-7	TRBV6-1	ASSVITGYEQY
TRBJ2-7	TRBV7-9	ASSSTSGSGYYEQY
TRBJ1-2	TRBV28	ASRQRTGGAMGDGYT
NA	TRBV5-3	ARARRDPYEQY
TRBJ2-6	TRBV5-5	ASSLAEAISGANVLT
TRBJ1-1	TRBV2	ASSFAPRLNTEAF
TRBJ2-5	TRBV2	ANTLRGSGYQETQY
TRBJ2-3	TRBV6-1	ASSSPAGDTQY
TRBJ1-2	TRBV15	ATSRRGQVYGYT
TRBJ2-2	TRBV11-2	ASSSQGSAGELF
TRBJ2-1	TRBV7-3	ASSLSRGSSYNEQF
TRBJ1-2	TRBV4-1	ASSQVGAAGYGYT
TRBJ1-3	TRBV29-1	GVRTGETGNTIY
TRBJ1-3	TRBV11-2	ASSSRGGGNTIY
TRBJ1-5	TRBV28	ASRGTGSHLGAQH
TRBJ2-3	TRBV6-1	ASSATGMPDTQY
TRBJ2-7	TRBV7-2	ASSAPGTVTSYEQY
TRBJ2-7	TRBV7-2	ASSLAQGSGEQY
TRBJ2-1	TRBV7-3	ASSRAPGVAYNEQF
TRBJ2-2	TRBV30	AWSVSGTRVGELF
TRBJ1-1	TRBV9	ASRRLMTGGRAF
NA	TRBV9	ASSVSFTSGDSYEQY
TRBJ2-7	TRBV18	ASSPPSLSEQY
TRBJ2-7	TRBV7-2	ASSPRKGGEQY
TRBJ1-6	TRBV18	ASSKGMGGSNSPLH
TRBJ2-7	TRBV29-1	SVKTGTSGLGYEQY
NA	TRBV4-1	ASSWDRAEQY